This T cell receptor (beta chain) is drawn from a study of T cell repertoires in cytomegalovirus infection. Study-level information: Newly reported HLA-C-restricted and thoroughly characterized HLA-B-restricted CMV epitopes were employed. A matching HLA type, together with CMV infection, was signaled by public TCR beta signatures.

Germline-derived CDR1 and CDR2 are SGHDN and FVKESK. Deletions cut 2 bases from V and 7 bases from J, with 12 bases between. This CDR3 region has 15 residues. About this clonotype itself: Its antigen is still unknown.

Notes on the study in general: Within the response measured ex vivo, HLA-C-restricted CMV-specific TCR beta clonotypes were dominant. Carriers of CMV plus the relevant HLA were identified by cumulative public TCR beta family frequency.

Each CDR3 protein gets one entry after TCRdb re-called the reads with MiXCR. This sample has approximately 1,000,000 distinct CDR3 sequences, with more than 25% found just once. The TCR comes from a human donor in good health (CMV status not recorded). Some clones in this sample may be carry-over from other donors' samples. The chain recombines TRBV14 with TRBJ1-6; D gene uncertain. The sample was cultured CD8+ T cells from PBMCs, taken from culture after CMV antigen stimulation. As DNA, the CDR3 is TGTGCCAGCAGCCAATTGCGAAGAGGGAATTCACCCCTCCACTTT. Its translation is CASSQLRRGNSPLHF.